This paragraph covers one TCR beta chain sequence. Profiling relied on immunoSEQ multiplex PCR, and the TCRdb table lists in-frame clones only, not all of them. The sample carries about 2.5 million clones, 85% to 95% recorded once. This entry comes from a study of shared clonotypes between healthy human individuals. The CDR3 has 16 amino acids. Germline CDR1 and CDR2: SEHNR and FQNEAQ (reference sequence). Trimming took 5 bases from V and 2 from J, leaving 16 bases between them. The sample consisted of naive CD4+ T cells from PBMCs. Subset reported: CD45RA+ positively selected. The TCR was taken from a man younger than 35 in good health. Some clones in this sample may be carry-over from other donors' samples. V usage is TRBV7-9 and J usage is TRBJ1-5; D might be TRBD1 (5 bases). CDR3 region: CASSPWEGTGNQPQHF. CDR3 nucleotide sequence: TGTGCCAGCAGCCCCTGGGAGGGGACTGGCAATCAGCCCCAGCATTTT.